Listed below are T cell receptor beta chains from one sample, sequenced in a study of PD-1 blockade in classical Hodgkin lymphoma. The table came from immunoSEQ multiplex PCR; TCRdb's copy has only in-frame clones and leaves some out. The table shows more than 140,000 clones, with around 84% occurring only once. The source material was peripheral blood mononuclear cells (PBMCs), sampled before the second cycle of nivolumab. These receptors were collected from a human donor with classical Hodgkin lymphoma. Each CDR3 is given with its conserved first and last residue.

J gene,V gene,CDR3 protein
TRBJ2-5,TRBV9,CASSASGQETQYF
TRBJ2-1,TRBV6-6,CASSYRWGRENEQFF
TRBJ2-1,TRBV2,CASSTPLGHLTDNEQFF
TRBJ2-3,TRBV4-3,CASSQDRRGIDTQYF
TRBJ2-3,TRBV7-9,CASSSPQGLATDTQYF
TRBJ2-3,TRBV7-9,CASSFSGDTQYF
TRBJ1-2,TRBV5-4,CASSLEATHGYTF
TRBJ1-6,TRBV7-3,CASSQGEPSPLHF
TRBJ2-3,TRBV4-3,CASSQVTLAGVGDTQYF
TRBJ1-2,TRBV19,CASSLTQGFLGYTF
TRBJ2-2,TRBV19,CASSPSGLAGELFF
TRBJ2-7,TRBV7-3,CASSLGTSGSYEQYF
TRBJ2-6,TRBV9,CASSAGGGGANVLTF
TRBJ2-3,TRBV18,CASSPPPGADTQYF
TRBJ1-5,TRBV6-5,CASNTAAQPQHF
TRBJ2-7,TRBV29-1,CSSKLGQVGLDEQYF
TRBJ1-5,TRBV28,CASSLDSNQPQHF
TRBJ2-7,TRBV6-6,CASRTSGGSYEQYF
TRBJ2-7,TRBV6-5,CASSYSPAGGGEQYF
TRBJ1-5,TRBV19,CASSMPTGTPLPQHF
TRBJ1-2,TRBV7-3,CASSQGGTIGYTF
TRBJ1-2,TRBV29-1,CSDQGVYGYTF
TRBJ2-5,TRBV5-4,CASSPVTSKEETQYF
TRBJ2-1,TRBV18,CASSPYSTGAGDEQFF
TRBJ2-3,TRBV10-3,CAISYTSGGTDTQYF
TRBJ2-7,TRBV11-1,CASSFGLGGEQYF
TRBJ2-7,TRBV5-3,CARSLKPGGSYEQYF
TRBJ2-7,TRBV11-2,CASSLVRGSGRFYEQYF
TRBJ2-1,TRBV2,CASSWEGGSYNEQFF
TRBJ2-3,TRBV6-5,CASSRGLAETQYF
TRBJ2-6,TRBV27,CATSRAVNSGANVLTF
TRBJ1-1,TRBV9,CASSVVPEANTEAFF